Listed below are T cell receptor beta chains from one sample, sequenced in a study of neoadjuvant anti-PD-1 for oral cavity cancer. TCRdb keeps only in-frame clones here, not all; method: immunoSEQ multiplex PCR. This sample yields 12,000 to 15,000 clones, of which about 68% are seen a single time; less than 3% belongs to the top ten. The material was PBMCs, obtained before nivolumab (anti-PD-1) treatment. These receptors were collected from a person between 40 and 80 years old with oral cavity squamous cell carcinoma. The CDR3 runs from the conserved cysteine through the conserved F or W. A D gene is named only where the DNA matches it firmly. Where a row states a size, it is once, few, many or the class of an expanded clone; other rows omit it.

DNA,CDR3,size,D,J,V
TGTGCCAGCAGTGAGGCTACAGGGGTTCAGTATGGCTACACCTTC,CASSEATGVQYGYTF,few,TRBD1,TRBJ1-2,TRBV6-1
TGCGCCAGCAGCCAAGAAGGCGCGGGGAAGAGCAATCAGCCCCAGCATTTT,CASSQEGAGKSNQPQHF,few,.,TRBJ1-5,TRBV4-1
TGTGCCAGCAGCCAACTCGGGGGGGGGCTTGGGAATCAGCCCCAGCATTTT,CASSQLGGGLGNQPQHF,.,.,TRBJ1-5,TRBV7-8
TGTGCCAGCAGCTTTTCTTCCGGGGGGCAAGAGACCCAGTACTTC,CASSFSSGGQETQYF,.,TRBD2,TRBJ2-5,TRBV7-9
TGTGCCAGCAGCTTAGGGGTCACCTTGAACACTGAAGCTTTCTTT,CASSLGVTLNTEAFF,.,.,TRBJ1-1,TRBV7-8
TGTGCCAGCAGTATATGGGGGGAGGGGTACAATGAGCAGTTCTTC,CASSIWGEGYNEQFF,.,TRBD2,TRBJ2-1,TRBV27
TGTGCCTGGACTGAACGACAGGGAATAAGATTCAGGGCCGGAAACACCATATATTTT,CAWTERQGIRFRAGNTIYF,.,TRBD1,TRBJ1-3,TRBV30
TGTGCCAGCAGATCGGGGGGCATGTATGGTCAGCCCCAGCATTTT,CASRSGGMYGQPQHF,few,.,TRBJ1-5,TRBV27
TGTGCCAGCAGCTTGGTCCCCGGGACTAGCGGGATCCCAGATACGCAGTATTTT,CASSLVPGTSGIPDTQYF,.,TRBD2,TRBJ2-3,TRBV5-6
TGTGCCAGTAGGAAGACAGGGAGGGGCGAGCAGTACTTC,CASRKTGRGEQYF,.,.,TRBJ2-7,TRBV19
TGTGCCTGGAGTGATGACCGAGAAAAACTGTTTTTT,CAWSDDREKLFF,.,.,TRBJ1-4,TRBV30
TGTGCCAGCAGTGGGTGGAATGAGCAGTTCTTC,CASSGWNEQFF,few,.,TRBJ2-1,TRBV2
TGTGCCAGCAGTGATCCAGGTCGCTATGGCTACACCTTC,CASSDPGRYGYTF,few,.,TRBJ1-2,TRBV6-1
TGTGCCAGCAGTTCGGGCAGAACCTACGAGCAGTACTTC,CASSSGRTYEQYF,.,.,TRBJ2-7,TRBV6-5
TGTGCCAGCAGGAACGCAGAGATGAACACTGAAGCTTTCTTT,CASRNAEMNTEAFF,.,.,TRBJ1-1,TRBV27
TGTGCCAGCAGTGACTCGGATGGGTCCGAGCTGTTTTTT,CASSDSDGSELFF,few,.,TRBJ2-2,TRBV6-4
TGTGCCAGCAGTGAAGGAGGGGGACTTCAATACGAGCAGTACTTC,CASSEGGGLQYEQYF,once,.,TRBJ2-7,TRBV6-1
TGTGCCTGGAGCTATTTCCGGGACGGAGAAGCTTTCTTT,CAWSYFRDGEAFF,few,.,TRBJ1-1,TRBV30
TGTGCCTGGAGTGTTGGGACAGAAGCTTTCTTT,CAWSVGTEAFF,.,.,TRBJ1-1,TRBV30
TGTGCCAGCAGTGAAGACCCTTCGACAGCTGGAAACACCATATATTTT,CASSEDPSTAGNTIYF,few,.,TRBJ1-3,TRBV6-1
TGCGCCAGCAGCTTGGGGTACAGGGGCTACGAGCAGTACTTC,CASSLGYRGYEQYF,.,TRBD1,TRBJ2-7,TRBV5-1
TGTGCCAGCAGCGACAGACCCTCTGGAAACACCATATATTTT,CASSDRPSGNTIYF,few,.,TRBJ1-3,TRBV2
TGCGCCAGCAGCTACTCAGGGATGTCGGAGACCCAGTACTTC,CASSYSGMSETQYF,.,.,TRBJ2-5,TRBV5-1
TGTGCCAGCTCACCACCGAACGGAAATAGCAATCAGCCCCAGCATTTT,CASSPPNGNSNQPQHF,.,.,TRBJ1-5,TRBV18
TGTGCCAGCGGGACAGCAAACTATGGCTACACCTTC,CASGTANYGYTF,.,TRBD1,TRBJ1-2,TRBV7-2
TGTGCCATCAGTGAGTCATCAGGGGATGTTCAGCCCCAGCATTTT,CAISESSGDVQPQHF,.,.,TRBJ1-5,TRBV10-3
TGTGCCAGCAGCCCGAGACGGACAGATACCGGGGAGCTGTTTTTT,CASSPRRTDTGELFF,.,.,TRBJ2-2,TRBV7-9
TGTGCCTCCTACCCCGGAGAGGGACAAGAGACCCAGTACTTC,CASYPGEGQETQYF,.,.,TRBJ2-5,TRBV30
TGCGCCAGCAGCTCCGGGACACCGAACACTGAAGCTTTCTTT,CASSSGTPNTEAFF,.,.,TRBJ1-1,TRBV5-1
TGTGCCGCCTACGATTGGCGGGACGGGGGTAATGGCTACACCTTC,CAAYDWRDGGNGYTF,.,.,TRBJ1-2,TRBV10-3